This T cell receptor beta chain was recovered during a study of blood T cell dynamics during melanoma immunotherapy. Regarding the study as a whole: Immune-effector CD8+ cells best matched cell-free DNA CDR3 sequences and were most clonal.

A remark on this clone: The antigen remains undetermined.

Trimming removed 0 bases from V and 5 bases from J, with 8 bases in between. CDR3 size: 14 residues. Germline V gives CDR1 MGHRA, CDR2 YSYEKL. The assay received all extracted DNA from sorted CD8+ subsets. Some clones are missing from TCRdb's copy, which holds only in-frame ones; the method was immunoSEQ multiplex PCR. The data hold 3,900 or so clones, with more than 95% observed a single time. Time point in this sample: pre-treatment baseline. Disease control meant complete response, partial response or stable disease at 12 weeks. Sequencing used effector memory CD8+ T cells from blood, obtained from a patient treated with checkpoint blockade. This receptor was obtained from a human donor with melanoma. This sequence joins TRBV4-1 and TRBJ1-5; D gene unclear. This CDR3 is CASSQEGWDQPQHF. The CDR3, as DNA: TGCGCCAGCAGCCAAGAAGGGTGGGATCAGCCCCAGCATTTT.